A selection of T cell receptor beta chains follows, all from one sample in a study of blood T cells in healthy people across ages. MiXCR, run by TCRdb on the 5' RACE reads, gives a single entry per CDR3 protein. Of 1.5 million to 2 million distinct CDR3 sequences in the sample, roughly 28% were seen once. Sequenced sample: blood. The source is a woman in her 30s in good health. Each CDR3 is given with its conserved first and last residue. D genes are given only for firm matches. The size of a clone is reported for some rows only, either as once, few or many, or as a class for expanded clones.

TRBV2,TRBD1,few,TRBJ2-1,CASRRQGSENEQFF,TGTGCCAGCAGACGACAGGGGAGCGAGAATGAGCAGTTCTTC
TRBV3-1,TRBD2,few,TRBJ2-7,CASSPTASGIYEQYF,TGTGCCAGCAGCCCTACTGCTAGCGGGATTTACGAGCAGTACTTC
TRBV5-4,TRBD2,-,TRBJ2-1,CASSFLTSGGLYEQFF,TGTGCCAGCAGCTTCCTAACTAGCGGGGGGTTGTATGAGCAGTTCTTC
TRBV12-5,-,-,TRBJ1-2,CASGWGGREGYTF,TGTGCTAGTGGTTGGGGCGGGAGAGAGGGCTACACCTTC
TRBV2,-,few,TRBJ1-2,CASSEGKGRAKGYTF,TGTGCCAGCAGTGAAGGTAAAGGACGGGCCAAGGGCTACACCTTC
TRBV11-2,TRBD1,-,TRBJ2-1,CASSYPRTGVYNEQFF,TGTGCCAGCAGCTACCCCAGGACAGGGGTTTACAATGAGCAGTTCTTC
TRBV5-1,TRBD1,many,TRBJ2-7,CASSPRTGSDSGYEQYF,TGCGCCAGCAGCCCGAGGACAGGGAGCGATTCGGGATACGAGCAGTACTTC
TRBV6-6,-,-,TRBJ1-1,CASSYSGKDTEAFF,TGTGCCAGCAGTTACAGTGGGAAGGACACTGAAGCTTTCTTT
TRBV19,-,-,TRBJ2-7,CASSVKQGFYEQYF,TGTGCCAGTAGTGTTAAGCAGGGATTCTACGAGCAGTACTTC
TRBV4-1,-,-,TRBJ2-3,CASSQGTAPGTDTQYF,TGCGCCAGCAGCCAAGGGACTGCCCCGGGCACAGATACGCAGTATTTT
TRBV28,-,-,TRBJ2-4,CASSLRQGSVKNIQYF,TGTGCCAGCAGTTTACGGCAGGGGTCGGTCAAAAACATTCAGTACTTC
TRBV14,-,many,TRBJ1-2,CASSPRFGDGYTF,TGTGCCAGCAGCCCCAGGTTTGGAGATGGCTACACCTTC
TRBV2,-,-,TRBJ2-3,CASSEARSSGRDAQYF,TGTGCCAGCAGTGAAGCGAGAAGTTCAGGGCGGGATGCGCAGTATTTT
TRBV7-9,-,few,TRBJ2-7,CASSPPSINEQYF,TGTGCCAGCAGCCCCCCCAGCATAAACGAGCAGTACTTC
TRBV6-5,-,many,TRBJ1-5,CASSYGGGQPQHF,TGCGCCAGCAGCTACGGGGGGGGTCAGCCCCAGCATTTT
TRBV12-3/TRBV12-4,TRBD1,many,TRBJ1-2,CASTSFQGGSYGYTF,TGTGCCAGCACCTCGTTTCAAGGGGGCAGCTATGGCTACACCTTC
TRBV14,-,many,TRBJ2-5,CASSQDLRQETQYF,TGTGCCAGCAGCCAAGATCTCCGTCAAGAGACCCAGTACTTC
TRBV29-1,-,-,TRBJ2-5,CGYSTIQETQYF,TGCGGATATTCGACTATTCAAGAGACCCAGTACTTC
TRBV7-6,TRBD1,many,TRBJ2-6,CASSLDRGYASLWSGANVLTF,TGTGCCAGCAGCTTAGACAGGGGGTACGCCTCTCTGTGGTCTGGGGCCAACGTCCTGACTTTC
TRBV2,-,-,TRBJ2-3,CANAGGDTQYF,TGTGCCAACGCTGGCGGAGATACGCAGTATTTT
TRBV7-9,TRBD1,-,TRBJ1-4,CASSPGQHAEKLFF,TGTGCCAGCAGCCCGGGACAGCATGCAGAAAAACTGTTTTTT
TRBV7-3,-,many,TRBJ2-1,CASSQAAPGFSYNEQFF,TGTGCCAGCAGCCAAGCAGCCCCGGGGTTCTCCTACAATGAGCAGTTCTTC
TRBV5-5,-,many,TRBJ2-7,CASSEDSPSEQYF,TGTGCCAGCAGCGAGGACAGCCCGTCCGAGCAGTACTTC
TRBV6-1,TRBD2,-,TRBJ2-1,CASSGLPSGRQNEQFF,TGTGCCAGCAGTGGACTCCCTAGCGGGAGGCAAAACGAGCAGTTCTTC
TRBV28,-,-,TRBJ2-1,CASSPHSGYGYNEQFF,TGTGCCAGCAGCCCCCACTCTGGGTACGGCTACAATGAGCAGTTCTTC
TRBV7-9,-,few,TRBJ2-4,CAISLPALAGEQYF,TGTGCCATTAGCCTCCCAGCCCTTGCTGGGGAGCAGTACTTC
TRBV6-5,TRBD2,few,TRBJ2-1,CAGSTPGTSGFNEQFF,TGTGCCGGCAGTACTCCCGGGACTAGCGGATTTAATGAGCAGTTCTTC
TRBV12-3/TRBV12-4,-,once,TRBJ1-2,CASSKTGLGYIF,TGTGCCAGCAGTAAAACAGGGCTTGGCTACATCTTC
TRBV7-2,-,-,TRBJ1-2,CASTSGRANYDYTF,TGTGCCAGCACCTCCGGGAGAGCTAACTATGACTACACCTTC
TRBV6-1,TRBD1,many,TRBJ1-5,CASSETGGGQPQHF,TGTGCCAGCAGTGAGACAGGGGGTGGGCAGCCCCAGCATTTT
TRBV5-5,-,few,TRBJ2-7,CASSSSDSGTVTYEQYF,TGTGCCAGCAGCTCGTCCGACTCCGGGACGGTGACCTACGAGCAGTACTTC
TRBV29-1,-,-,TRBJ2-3,CVCSSTDTQYF,TGCGTCTGTTCTAGCACAGATACGCAGTATTTT
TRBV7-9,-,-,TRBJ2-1,CASSSNRALSYNEQFF,TGTGCCAGCAGCTCAAACAGGGCCCTCTCCTACAATGAGCAGTTCTTC
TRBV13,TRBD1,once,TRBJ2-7,CASSTPTGGRDEQYF,TGTGCCAGCAGCACCCCGACAGGGGGCAGGGACGAGCAGTACTTC
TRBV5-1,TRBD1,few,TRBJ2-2,CAGSLDRGDYSGELFF,TGCGCCGGCAGCCTGGACAGGGGAGATTATTCCGGGGAGCTGTTTTTT
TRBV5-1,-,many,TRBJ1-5,CASSPDGNQPQHF,TGTGCCAGCAGTCCTGACGGCAATCAGCCCCAGCATTTT
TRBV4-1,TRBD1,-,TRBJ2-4,CASSQDRQRYF,TGCGCCAGCAGTCAGGACAGGCAGCGGTACTTC
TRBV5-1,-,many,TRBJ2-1,CASSLEPRYNEQFF,TGCGCCAGCAGCTTGGAACCGAGATACAATGAGCAGTTCTTC
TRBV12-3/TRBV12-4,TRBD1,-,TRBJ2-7,CASSLEDRGPYEQYF,TGTGCCAGCAGTTTAGAGGACAGGGGGCCCTACGAGCAGTACTTC
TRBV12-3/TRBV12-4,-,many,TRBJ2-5,CASRTAKQETQYF,TGTGCCAGCAGGACGGCGAAACAAGAGACCCAGTACTTC
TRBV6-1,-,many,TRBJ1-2,CATSTSADKPNYGYTF,TGTGCCACCTCCACTTCCGCGGACAAACCTAACTATGGCTACACCTTC
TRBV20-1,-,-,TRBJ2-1,CSARERLEQFF,TGCAGTGCTAGAGAAAGGCTGGAGCAGTTCTTC
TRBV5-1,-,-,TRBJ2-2,CASSLTVGTTGELFF,TGCGCCAGCAGTCTAACGGTCGGGACTACCGGGGAGCTGTTTTTT
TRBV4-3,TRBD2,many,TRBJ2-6,CASSGASGTGANVLTF,TGCGCCAGCAGCGGGGCTAGCGGGACTGGGGCCAACGTCCTGACTTTC
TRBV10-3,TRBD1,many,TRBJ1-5,CAISGGTGGDQPQHF,TGTGCCATCAGTGGCGGGACAGGGGGGGACCAGCCCCAGCATTTT
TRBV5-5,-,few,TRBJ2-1,CASSLPGTSDPGEQFF,TGTGCCAGCAGTTTGCCTGGGACCAGCGACCCTGGTGAGCAGTTCTTC
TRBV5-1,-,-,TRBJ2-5,CASDVLTKETQYF,TGCGCCAGCGACGTTTTGACCAAGGAGACCCAGTACTTC
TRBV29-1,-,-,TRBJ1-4,CSVVGQLNEKLFF,TGCAGCGTTGTTGGCCAGCTTAATGAAAAACTGTTTTTT
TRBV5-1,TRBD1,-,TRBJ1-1,CASSTNRGEAFF,TGCGCCAGCAGCACCAACAGGGGTGAAGCTTTCTTT
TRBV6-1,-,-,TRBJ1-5,CASTTGRPTNQPQHF,TGTGCCAGCACTACTGGAAGGCCTACAAATCAGCCCCAGCATTTT